These 6 T cell receptor beta chains came from one sample sequenced in a study of blood T cell repertoires in COVID-19. TCRdb's table, derived via immunoSEQ multiplex PCR, lists solely in-frame clones and lacks some. Here the sample spans more than 65,000 clones, approximately 89% being singletons. The source material was peripheral blood. The source of these receptors is a human donor in a cohort sampled during active COVID-19.

The chain carries TRBV2 and TRBJ1-1; 10 bases are shared with TRBD1. The CDR3 extends over 15 amino acids. Germline CDR1 reads SNHLY; CDR2 reads FYNNEI. Trimming took 5 bases from V and 2 from J; bases not matched to a gene: 5. The chain's CDR3 is CASSRTGGRNTEAFF. In nucleotides, the CDR3 is TGTGCCAGCAGTAGGACAGGGGGAAGAAACACTGAAGCTTTCTTT.

This chain connects TRBV5-6 to TRBJ1-2; D remains unclear. The germline V gene encodes CDR1 SGHDT and CDR2 YYEEEE. V gave up 2 bases and J gave up 3 bases, with 14 bases separating them. CDR3 length: 15 residues. CDR3 sequence: CASSFGVGSDYGYTF. CDR3 DNA: TGTGCCAGCAGCTTTGGAGTCGGGTCCGACTATGGCTACACCTTC.

This clone was observed a handful of times. The chain has TRBV5-1 and TRBJ2-7; 10 bases agree with TRBD2. Germline CDR1 SGHRS, CDR2 YFSETQ. The CDR3 contains 15 residues. Trimming cost V 5 bases and J 3 bases; bases outside gene matches: 8. The DNA for the CDR3 is TGCGCCAGCAGACAGGGACTAGCGTTCGGCTACGAGCAGTACTTC. Protein: CASRQGLAFGYEQYF.

The V gene is TRBV6-2 or TRBV6-3, the J gene TRBJ2-7, with 7 bases identical to TRBD1. Unmatched junction bases numbered 5, after V lost 4 bases and J lost 5 bases. Per germline, CDR1 MNHEY and CDR2 SVGEGT. There are 13 residues in the CDR3. The CDR3: CASSSDRAHEQYF. The DNA for the CDR3 is TGTGCCAGCAGTTCCGACAGGGCCCACGAGCAGTACTTC.

V and J are TRBV5-6 and TRBJ1-2; TRBD1 aligns across 12 bases. V lost 3 bases, J lost 3 bases, and 3 bases stayed unmatched. CDR1 and CDR2 (germline): SGHDT, YYEEEE. The CDR3 sequence is 15 residues long. CDR3 nucleotide sequence: TGTGCCAGCAGCTCGGGACAGGGGGCGGACTATGGCTACACCTTC. The encoded protein is CASSSGQGADYGYTF.

The chain uses TRBV6-5 and TRBJ2-7, with 12 bases fitting TRBD2. From germline, CDR1 is MNHEY and CDR2 SVGAGI. The ends lost 4 bases at V and 4 bases at J; junction bases unmatched: 2. The CDR3 consists of 14 residues. The CDR3 is CASSWTSGVYEQYF. The CDR3 DNA reads TGTGCCAGCAGTTGGACTAGCGGGGTGTACGAGCAGTACTTC.